What follows are 12 T cell receptor beta chains derived from one specimen sequenced in a study of CD8+ T cells in alopecia areata. The authors extracted RNA and reverse transcribed it into cDNA as the sequencing template. TCRdb keeps only in-frame clones here, not all; method: immunoSEQ multiplex PCR. The table shows approximately 57,000 clones, with 96% occurring only once. Sequenced here: CD8+ T cells sorted from blood, sampled at week 0. The receptors come from a human donor with alopecia areata.

V and J are TRBV11-2 and TRBJ2-2; 8 positions agree with TRBD2. This CDR3 contains 18 residues. V trimming: 4 bases; J trimming: 2 bases; junction bases outside the gene matches: 12. In germline, CDR1 is SGHAT, CDR2 FQNNGV. CDR3 sequence (DNA): TGTGCCAGCAGCTGGAACTCCTTGCGGGGGGATAACACCGGGGAGCTGTTTTTT. It specifies CASSWNSLRGDNTGELFF.

The CDR3 region is CASSPTRGATNEKLFF. As DNA, the CDR3 is TGTGCCAGCAGTCCAACCAGGGGGGCAACTAATGAAAAACTGTTTTTT. This chain joins TRBV7-2 and TRBJ1-4; 7 bases align to TRBD1. The ends lost 6 bases at V and 0 bases at J; junction bases unmatched: 7. CDR1 and CDR2 (germline): SGHTA, FQGNSA. The CDR3 contains 16 residues.

This sequence joins TRBV14 and TRBJ1-1; TRBD1 aligns across 7 bases. J gave up 1 base and V 3 bases, and 2 bases lay outside the gene matches. This CDR3 is built from 14 residues. Germline V lookup: CDR1 SGHDN, CDR2 FVKESK. CDR3 residues: CASSQNRGNTEAFF. CDR3 DNA sequence: TGTGCCAGCAGCCAGAACAGGGGGAACACTGAAGCTTTCTTT.

The chain is built from TRBV4-2 and TRBJ2-5, with 12 positions matching TRBD2. This CDR3 contains 16 residues. Germline loops: CDR1 LGHNA, CDR2 YNFKEQ. J lost 3 bases, V lost 3 bases, and 5 bases had no gene match. The CDR3 is CASSHTRLAGEETQYF. The CDR3 coding sequence is TGTGCCAGCAGCCACACTCGACTAGCGGGGGAAGAGACCCAGTACTTC.

The chain joins TRBV6-1 to TRBJ2-7; 7 nucleotides match TRBD1. This CDR3 contains 14 residues. From germline, CDR1 is MNHNS and CDR2 SASEGT. The trim removed 4 bases at V and 3 bases at J, leaving 6 bases unmatched. CDR3 nucleotides: TGTGCCAGCAGTGTTGGGACAGTGAACTACGAGCAGTACTTC. It yields the protein CASSVGTVNYEQYF.

This chain uses TRBV29-1 with TRBJ2-1; D unclear. V was pared by 4 bases and J by 0 bases, with 10 bases between. The V gene's germline CDR1 is SQVTM and CDR2 ANQGSEA. This CDR3 region has 14 residues. DNA of the CDR3: TGCAGCGTTGGAAGGAGCAGCTCCTACAATGAGCAGTTCTTC. It encodes CSVGRSSSYNEQFF.

CDR3 sequence reads: CASSLGLAGNTGELFF. Written as DNA, the CDR3 is TGTGCCAGCAGCTTGGGCCTAGCGGGCAACACCGGGGAGCTGTTTTTT. This chain uses TRBV7-2 with TRBJ2-2, with TRBD2 matching 8 bases. The CDR3 runs 16 residues. Germline V gives CDR1 SGHTA, CDR2 FQGNSA. Trimming took 3 bases from V and 2 from J; bases not matched to a gene: 5.

This chain connects TRBV6-6 to TRBJ2-7; weak D call: TRBD1 (6 bases). Germline V gene sequence: CDR1 MNHNY, CDR2 SVGAGI (reference sequence). The germline V and J ends were trimmed by 6 bases and 0 bases, with 12 bases remaining between them. The CDR3 spans 14 residues. For the CDR3, the DNA is TGTGCCAGCAGCCCCGGGACATACTCCTACGAGCAGTACTTC. Translation: CASSPGTYSYEQYF.

This clone appeared once. The genes are TRBV2 and TRBJ2-7; D is uncertain. CDR1 and CDR2 from the germline V gene are SNHLY and FYNNEI. This CDR3 has 12 amino acids. Trimming cost V 4 bases and J 0 bases, with 4 bases left between them. The CDR3 reads CASSASSYEQYF. CDR3 DNA sequence: TGTGCCAGCAGTGCAAGCTCCTACGAGCAGTACTTC.

This chain links TRBV5-1 with TRBJ1-1; D call uncertain. The germline V and J ends were trimmed by 0 bases and 6 bases, with 9 bases remaining between them. The germline V gene encodes CDR1 SGHRS and CDR2 YFSETQ. The CDR3 spans 13 residues. CDR3 nucleotide sequence: TGCGCCAGCAGCTTGGAGGGTCGGCCTGAAGCTTTCTTT. Protein: CASSLEGRPEAFF.

The chain links TRBV4-3 to TRBJ2-5; 8 bases agree with TRBD2. Germline-derived CDR1 and CDR2 are LGHNA and YSLEER. The CDR3 extends over 17 amino acids. The J segment lost 5 bases and the V segment lost 0 bases, leaving 11 bases of the junction unmatched. The CDR3, as DNA: TGCGCCAGCAGCCAAGATGTCGCGGGGGGTCCTAGGGAGACCCAGTACTTC. Translating gives CASSQDVAGGPRETQYF.

This sequence joins TRBV19 and TRBJ2-2, with 10 bases that match TRBD1. Trimming took 9 bases from V and 1 from J; bases not matched to a gene: 5. The V gene's germline CDR1 is LNHDA and CDR2 SQIVND (reference sequence). This CDR3 comprises 15 residues. The CDR3 reads CASTRDRGNTGELFF. As DNA, the CDR3 is TGTGCCAGCACCCGGGACAGGGGGAACACCGGGGAGCTGTTTTTT.